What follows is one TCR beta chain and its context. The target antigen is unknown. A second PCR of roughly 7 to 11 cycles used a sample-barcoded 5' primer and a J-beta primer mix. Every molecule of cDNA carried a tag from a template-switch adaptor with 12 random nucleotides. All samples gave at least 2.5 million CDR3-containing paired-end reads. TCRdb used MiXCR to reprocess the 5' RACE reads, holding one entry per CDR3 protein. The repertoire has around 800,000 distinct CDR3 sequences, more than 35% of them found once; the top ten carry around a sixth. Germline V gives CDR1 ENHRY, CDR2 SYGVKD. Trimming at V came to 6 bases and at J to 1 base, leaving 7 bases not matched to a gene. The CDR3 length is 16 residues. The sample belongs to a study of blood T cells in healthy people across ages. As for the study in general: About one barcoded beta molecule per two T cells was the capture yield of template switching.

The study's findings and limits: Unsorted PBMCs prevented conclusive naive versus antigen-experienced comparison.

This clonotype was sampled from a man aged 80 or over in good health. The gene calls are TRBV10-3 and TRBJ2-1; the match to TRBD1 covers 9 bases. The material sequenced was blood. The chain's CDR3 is CAIRPSGTGSYNEQFF. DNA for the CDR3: TGTGCCATCAGGCCATCCGGGACAGGGTCCTACAATGAGCAGTTCTTC.